The 2 T cell receptor beta chains in this list originate from one sample, sequenced in a study of cytomegalovirus exposure and HLA in healthy donors. 60 Vbeta and 13 Jbeta primers were used in PCR. Clones were sequenced by immunoSEQ multiplex PCR, and TCRdb holds only the in-frame ones, with some missing. The sample lists about 190,000 clones, 84% seen once, with approximately 0.25% in the top ten. The sequenced sample was PBMCs. These receptors all stem from a boy younger than 18 in good health and CMV-seronegative.

This chain uses TRBV5-4 with TRBJ1-1, with TRBD1 matching 8 bases. The CDR3 has 16 amino acids. Germline V lookup: CDR1 SGHNT, CDR2 YYREEE (reference sequence). J was trimmed by 6 bases and V by 4 bases; bases with no gene match: 14. CDR3 sequence: CASSPPGVKQGAEAFF. The CDR3 DNA reads as TGTGCCAGCAGCCCCCCGGGGGTGAAACAGGGGGCTGAAGCTTTCTTT.

The chain links TRBV2 to TRBJ2-7; 8 bases align to TRBD2. This CDR3 is 14 amino acids long. Trimming removed 8 bases from V and 7 bases from J; junction bases left unmatched: 13. Germline V gene sequence: CDR1 SNHLY, CDR2 FYNNEI. For the CDR3, the DNA is TGTGCCAGCCACACGGCGGGAGGTCTGCGGGAGCAGTACTTC. Protein: CASHTAGGLREQYF.